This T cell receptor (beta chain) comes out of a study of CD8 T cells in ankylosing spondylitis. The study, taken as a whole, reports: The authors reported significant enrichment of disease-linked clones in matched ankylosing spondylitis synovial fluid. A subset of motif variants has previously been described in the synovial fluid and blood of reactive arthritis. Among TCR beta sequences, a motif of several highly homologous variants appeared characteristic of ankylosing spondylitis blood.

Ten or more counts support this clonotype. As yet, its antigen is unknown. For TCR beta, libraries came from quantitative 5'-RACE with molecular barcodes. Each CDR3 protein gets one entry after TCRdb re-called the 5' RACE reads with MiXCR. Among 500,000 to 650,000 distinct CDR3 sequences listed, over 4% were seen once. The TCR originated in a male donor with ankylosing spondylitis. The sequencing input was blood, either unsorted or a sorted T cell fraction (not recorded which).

The CDR3 bases are TGTGCCAGCATCAGGGACGGTTCCTATAATTCACCCCTCCACTTT. This translates into CASIRDGSYNSPLHF. The gene calls are TRBV12-3 or TRBV12-4 and TRBJ1-6; a possible D gene is TRBD1 (5 bases). V lost 7 bases and J 1 base, leaving 11 bases between the germline ends. This CDR3 is built from 15 residues.